This T cell receptor (beta chain) was recorded in a study of blood T cell repertoires in COVID-19. Study-level information: Acute and convalescent COVID-19 samples came from the United States, Italy and Spain. T cells, B-cell-depleted T cells, or PBMCs provided the cDNA or gDNA that served as material.

Study processing details: Reference gene primer amplification yielded estimated nucleated cell counts. Generated by immunoSEQ multiplex PCR, the TCRdb table keeps only in-frame clones and is missing some. V, J and clone size are taken as reported in that table, and D and trimming were inferred from the DNA itself. Found here are about 80,000 clones, roughly 79% of them singletons; the top ten hold roughly 15%. CDR1 is SGHRS, CDR2 YFSETQ, per germline. Trimming took 1 base from V and 8 from J; bases not matched to a gene: 0. The CDR3 contains 13 residues. The chain joins TRBV5-1 to TRBJ2-1, with 10 bases identical to TRBD2. The sequenced sample was peripheral blood. This TCR came from a human donor in a cohort sampled during active COVID-19. The chain's CDR3 is CASSLSGGDEQFF. The CDR3 coding sequence is TGCGCCAGCAGCTTGAGCGGGGGGGATGAGCAGTTCTTC. Full variable domain (outside the CDR3, taken from reference TRBV5-1 and TRBJ2-1): KAGVTQTPRYLIKTRGQQVTLSCSPISGHRSVSWYQQTPGQGLQFLFEYFSETQRNKGNFPGRFSGRQFSNSRSEMNVSTLELGDSALYLCASSLSGGDEQFFGPGTRLTVL.